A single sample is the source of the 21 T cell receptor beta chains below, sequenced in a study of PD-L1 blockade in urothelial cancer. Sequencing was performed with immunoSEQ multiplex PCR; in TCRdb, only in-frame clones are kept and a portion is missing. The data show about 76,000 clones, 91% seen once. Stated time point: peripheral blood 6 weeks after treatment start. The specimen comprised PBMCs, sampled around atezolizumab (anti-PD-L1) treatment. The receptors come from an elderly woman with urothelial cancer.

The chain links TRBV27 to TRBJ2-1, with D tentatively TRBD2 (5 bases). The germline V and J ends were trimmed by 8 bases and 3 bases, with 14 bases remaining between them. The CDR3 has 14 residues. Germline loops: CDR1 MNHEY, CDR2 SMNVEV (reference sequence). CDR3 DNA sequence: TGTGCCAGCGGGCGGGTAGGTGACTACAATGAGCAGTTCTTC. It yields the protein CASGRVGDYNEQFF.

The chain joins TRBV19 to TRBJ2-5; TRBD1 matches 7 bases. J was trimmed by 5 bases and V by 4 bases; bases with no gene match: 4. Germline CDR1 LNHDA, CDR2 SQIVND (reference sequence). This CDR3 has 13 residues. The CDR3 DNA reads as TGTGCCAGTAGTACAGGGACAGCGGAGACCCAGTACTTC. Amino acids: CASSTGTAETQYF.

In DNA form, the CDR3 reads TGCGCCAGCAGCTTGTTTTCGGCCCAGGGGACTGGGGCCAACGTCCTGACTTTC. It codes for CASSLFSAQGTGANVLTF. This chain links TRBV5-1 with TRBJ2-6, with D possibly matching TRBD1 (6 bases). This CDR3 region has 18 residues. The V gene lost 1 base and the J gene lost 2 bases, with 16 bases spanning the gap. Germline CDR1 reads SGHRS; CDR2 reads YFSETQ.

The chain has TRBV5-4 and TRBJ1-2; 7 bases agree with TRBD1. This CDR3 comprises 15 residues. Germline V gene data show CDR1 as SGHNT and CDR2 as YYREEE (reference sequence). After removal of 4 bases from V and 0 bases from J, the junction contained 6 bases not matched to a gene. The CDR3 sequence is CASSPRGTANYGYTF. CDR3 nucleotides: TGTGCCAGCAGCCCACGGGGGACAGCTAACTATGGCTACACCTTC.

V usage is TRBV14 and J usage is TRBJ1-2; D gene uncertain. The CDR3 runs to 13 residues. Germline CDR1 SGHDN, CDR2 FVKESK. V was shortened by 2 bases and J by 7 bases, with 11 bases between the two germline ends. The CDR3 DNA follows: TGTGCCAGCAGCCAATCAACGGCAGGTGGCTACACCTTC. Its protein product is CASSQSTAGGYTF.

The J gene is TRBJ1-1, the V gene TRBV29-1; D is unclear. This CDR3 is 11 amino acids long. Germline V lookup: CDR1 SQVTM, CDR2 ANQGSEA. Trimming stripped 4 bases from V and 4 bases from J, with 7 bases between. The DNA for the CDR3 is TGCAGCGTTGTCGGCGGCACTGAAGCTTTCTTT. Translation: CSVVGGTEAFF.

The CDR3 DNA sequence: TGTGCCAGCGCCGGGACAGGGAGTTCTGGGGCCAACGTCCTGACTTTC. This gives the protein CASAGTGSSGANVLTF. This sequence joins TRBV19 and TRBJ2-6, with 9 bases fitting TRBD1. The junction had 7 bases not matched to a gene; V was cut back by 9 bases and J by 1 base. The CDR3 is 16 amino acids. Germline CDR1 reads LNHDA; CDR2 reads SQIVND (reference sequence).

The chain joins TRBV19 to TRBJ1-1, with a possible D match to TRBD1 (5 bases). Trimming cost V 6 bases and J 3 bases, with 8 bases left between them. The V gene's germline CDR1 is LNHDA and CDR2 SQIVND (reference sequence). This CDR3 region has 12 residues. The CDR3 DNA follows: TGTGCCAGTAGGGTAGGGGACACTGAAGCTTTCTTT. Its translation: CASRVGDTEAFF.

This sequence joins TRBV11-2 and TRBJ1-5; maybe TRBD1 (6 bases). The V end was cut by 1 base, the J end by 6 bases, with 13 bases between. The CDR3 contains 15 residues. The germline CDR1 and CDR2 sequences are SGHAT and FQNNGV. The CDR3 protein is CASSLAGANFQPQHF. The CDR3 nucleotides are TGTGCCAGCAGCTTAGCAGGGGCTAATTTTCAGCCCCAGCATTTT.

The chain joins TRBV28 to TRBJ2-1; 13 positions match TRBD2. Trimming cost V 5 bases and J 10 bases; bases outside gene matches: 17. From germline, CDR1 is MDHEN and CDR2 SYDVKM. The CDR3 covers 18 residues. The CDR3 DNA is TGTGCCAGCAGTCCAACCTTAAGACTAGCGGGAGGCCCTAACGAGCAGTTCTTC. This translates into CASSPTLRLAGGPNEQFF. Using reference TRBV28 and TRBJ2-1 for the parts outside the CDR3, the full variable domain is DVKVTQSSRYLVKRTGEKVFLECVQDMDHENMFWYRQDPGLGLRLIYFSYDVKMKEKGDIPEGYSVSREKKERFSLILESASTNQTSMYLCASSPTLRLAGGPNEQFFGPGTRLTVL.

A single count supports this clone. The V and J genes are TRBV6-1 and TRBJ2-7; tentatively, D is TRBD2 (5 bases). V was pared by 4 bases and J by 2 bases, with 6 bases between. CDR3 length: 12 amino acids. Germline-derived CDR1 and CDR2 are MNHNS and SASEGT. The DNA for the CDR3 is TGTGCCAGCAGTGTCGGGACCTACGAGCAGTACTTC. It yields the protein CASSVGTYEQYF.

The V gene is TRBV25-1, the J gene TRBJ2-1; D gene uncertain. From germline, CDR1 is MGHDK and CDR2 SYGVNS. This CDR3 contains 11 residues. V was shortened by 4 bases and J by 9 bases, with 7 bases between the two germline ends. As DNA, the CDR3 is TGTGCCAGCAGTGTAGTCTTTGAGCAGTTCTTC. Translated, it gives CASSVVFEQFF.

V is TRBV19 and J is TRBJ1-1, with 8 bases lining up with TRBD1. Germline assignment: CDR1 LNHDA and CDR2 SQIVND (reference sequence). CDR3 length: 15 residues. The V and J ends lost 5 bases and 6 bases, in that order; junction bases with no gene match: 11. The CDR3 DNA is TGTGCCAGTAGTCCGAAGACAGGGGAAAACCCTGAAGCTTTCTTT. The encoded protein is CASSPKTGENPEAFF.

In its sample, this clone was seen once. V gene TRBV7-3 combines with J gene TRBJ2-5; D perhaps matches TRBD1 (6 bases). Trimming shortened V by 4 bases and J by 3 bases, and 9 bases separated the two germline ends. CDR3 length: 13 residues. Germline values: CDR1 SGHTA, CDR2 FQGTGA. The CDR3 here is CASSYYREETQYF. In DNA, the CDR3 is TGTGCCAGCAGCTACTACAGGGAAGAGACCCAGTACTTC.

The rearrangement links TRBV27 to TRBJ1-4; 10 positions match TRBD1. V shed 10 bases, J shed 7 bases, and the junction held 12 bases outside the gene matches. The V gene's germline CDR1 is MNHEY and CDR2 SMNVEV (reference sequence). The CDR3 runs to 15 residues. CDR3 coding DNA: TGTGCCACCAGCCGACGAGGGGACAGGGGTGAAAAACTGTTTTTT. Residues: CATSRRGDRGEKLFF.

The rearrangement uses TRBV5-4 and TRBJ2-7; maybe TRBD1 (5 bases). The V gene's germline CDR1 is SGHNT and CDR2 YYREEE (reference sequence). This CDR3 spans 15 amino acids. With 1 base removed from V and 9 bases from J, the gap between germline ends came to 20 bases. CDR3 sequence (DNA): TGTGCCAGCAGCTTGCAGTCAGGGCCTACGAACGGGCAGTACTTC. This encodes CASSLQSGPTNGQYF. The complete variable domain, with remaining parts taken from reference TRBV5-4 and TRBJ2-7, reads ETGVTQSPTHLIKTRGQQVTLRCSSQSGHNTVSWYQQALGQGPQFIFQYYREEENGRGNFPPRFSGLQFPNYSSELNVNALELDDSALYLCASSLQSGPTNGQYFGPGTRLTVT.

The chain's CDR3 is CASKKNPANYGYTF. The CDR3 DNA reads as TGTGCCAGCAAAAAAAATCCCGCTAACTATGGCTACACCTTC. The rearrangement uses TRBV7-2 and TRBJ1-2; D is unclear. The V and J ends lost 7 bases and 0 bases respectively, with 12 bases between them. This CDR3 has 14 amino acids. The germline CDR1 and CDR2 sequences are SGHTA and FQGNSA.

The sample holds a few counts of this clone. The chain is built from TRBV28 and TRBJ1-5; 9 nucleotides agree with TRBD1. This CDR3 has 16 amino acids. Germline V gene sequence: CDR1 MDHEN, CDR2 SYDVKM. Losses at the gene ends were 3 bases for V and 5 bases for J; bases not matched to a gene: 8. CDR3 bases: TGTGCCAGCAGTTTGTACACAGGGGGCGGGGATCAGCCCCAGCATTTT. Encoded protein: CASSLYTGGGDQPQHF.

DNA for the CDR3: TGTGCCAGCAGTTCGCCTAGGAACTTAAACTATGGCTACACCTTC. It translates to CASSSPRNLNYGYTF. V is TRBV5-4 and J is TRBJ1-2; no definite D call. V dropped 5 bases and J dropped 2 bases, with 16 bases sitting between them. The germline V gene has CDR1 SGHNT and CDR2 YYREEE (reference sequence). CDR3 length: 15 residues.

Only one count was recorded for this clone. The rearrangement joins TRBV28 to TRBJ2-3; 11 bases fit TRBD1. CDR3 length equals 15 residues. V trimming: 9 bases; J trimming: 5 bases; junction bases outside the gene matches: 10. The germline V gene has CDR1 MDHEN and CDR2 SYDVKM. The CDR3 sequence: CASRGHGTGGDTQYF. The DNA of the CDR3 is TGTGCCAGTAGGGGGCACGGGACAGGGGGAGATACGCAGTATTTT. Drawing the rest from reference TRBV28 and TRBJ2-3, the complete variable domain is DVKVTQSSRYLVKRTGEKVFLECVQDMDHENMFWYRQDPGLGLRLIYFSYDVKMKEKGDIPEGYSVSREKKERFSLILESASTNQTSMYLCASRGHGTGGDTQYFGPGTRLTVL.

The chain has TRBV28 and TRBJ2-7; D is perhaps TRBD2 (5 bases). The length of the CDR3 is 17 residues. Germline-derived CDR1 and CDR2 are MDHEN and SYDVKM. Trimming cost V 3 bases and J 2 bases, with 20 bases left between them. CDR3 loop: CASSFSALASNPYEQYF. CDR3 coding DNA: TGTGCCAGCAGTTTCTCAGCGCTAGCCTCAAACCCCTACGAGCAGTACTTC.